These 17 T cell receptor beta chains originate from one sample sequenced in a study of cytomegalovirus exposure and HLA in healthy donors. The PCR ran on 60 Vbeta and 13 Jbeta primers. Assay used: immunoSEQ multiplex PCR; TCRdb lists only in-frame clones, some missing. This sample has about 190,000 clones, with roughly 80% found just once. Sequenced input: PBMCs. These receptors came from a middle-aged man in good health and CMV-seropositive.

This chain links TRBV6-6 with TRBJ2-7; 8 positions match TRBD2. The ends lost 8 bases at V and 1 base at J; junction bases unmatched: 4. The CDR3 loop spans 13 amino acids. Germline values: CDR1 MNHNY, CDR2 SVGAGI (reference sequence). The CDR3 nucleotides are TGTGCCAGCTTGGCGGGGGGTTCCTACGAGCAGTACTTC. Translated: CASLAGGSYEQYF.

This sequence joins TRBV4-3 and TRBJ2-3; TRBD2 agrees at 8 bases. The CDR3 has 18 amino acids. Looked up from germline, CDR1 is LGHNA and CDR2 is YSLEER. V dropped 0 bases and J dropped 4; count of bases not matched to a gene: 12. CDR3 sequence reads: CASSQDRRAGVLADTQYF. The DNA for the CDR3 is TGCGCCAGCAGCCAAGATCGCCGAGCGGGAGTTCTAGCAGATACGCAGTATTTT.

The rearrangement uses TRBV19 and TRBJ2-5; 10 bases fit TRBD1. The CDR3 covers 13 residues. Germline-derived CDR1 and CDR2 are LNHDA and SQIVND (reference sequence). V was clipped by 3 bases and J by 5 bases; unmatched bases: 0. CDR3 DNA: TGTGCCAGTAGTATGGACAGGGGGGAGACCCAGTACTTC. Its translation is CASSMDRGETQYF. The whole variable domain, filled in from reference TRBV19 and TRBJ2-5, reads DGGITQSPKYLFRKEGQNVTLSCEQNLNHDAMYWYRQDPGQGLRLIYYSQIVNDFQKGDIAEGYSVSREKKESFPLTVTSAQKNPTAFYLCASSMDRGETQYFGPGTRLLVL.

V usage is TRBV4-3 and J usage is TRBJ1-1, with 7 positions matching TRBD1. This CDR3 contains 14 residues. V dropped 5 bases and J dropped 2; count of bases not matched to a gene: 5. CDR1 is LGHNA and CDR2 is YSLEER in the germline V gene. The CDR3 DNA is TGCGCCAGCAGCGCCGGGACAGACAACACTGAAGCTTTCTTT. Residues: CASSAGTDNTEAFF.

This clone showed up just a few times. The chain joins TRBV2 to TRBJ1-4; no definite D call. The CDR3 contains 15 residues. V was pared by 4 bases and J by 0 bases, with 9 bases between. The V gene's germline CDR1 is SNHLY and CDR2 FYNNEI. In DNA, the CDR3 is TGTGCCAGCAGTGCGCAGGCTACAACTAATGAAAAACTGTTTTTT. The encoded protein is CASSAQATTNEKLFF. Filled out from reference TRBV2 and TRBJ1-4, the complete variable domain reads EPEVTQTPSHQVTQMGQEVILRCVPISNHLYFYWYRQILGQKVEFLVSFYNNEISEKSEIFDDQFSVERPDGSNFTLKIRSTKLEDSAMYFCASSAQATTNEKLFFGSGTQLSVL.

V is TRBV6-1 and J is TRBJ2-7, with 9 bases matching TRBD1. The CDR3 runs 15 residues. Germline V CDR1 and CDR2: MNHNS, SASEGT. The J segment lost 7 bases and the V segment lost 4 bases, leaving 11 bases of the junction unmatched. CDR3 coding DNA: TGTGCCAGCAGTGGTCCGGACAGGGGAGGATGGGAGCAGTACTTC. Protein: CASSGPDRGGWEQYF.

V and J are TRBV4-1 and TRBJ2-6, with no clear D. The CDR3 has 16 amino acids. Germline V gene sequence: CDR1 MGHRA, CDR2 YSYEKL. V lost 1 base to trimming and J lost 3 bases, with 10 bases between them. The CDR3 spells CASSQVGFFGANVLTF. For the CDR3, the DNA is TGCGCCAGCAGCCAAGTTGGCTTTTTTGGGGCCAACGTCCTGACTTTC.

The rearrangement uses TRBV6-5 and TRBJ2-7; TRBD2 agrees at 7 bases. Germline V lookup: CDR1 MNHEY, CDR2 SVGAGI. The ends lost 5 bases at V and 2 bases at J; junction bases unmatched: 6. The CDR3 runs to 14 residues. Here the CDR3 DNA reads TGTGCCAGCAGTGATGGACTAGGCCCCTACGAGCAGTACTTC. The encoded protein is CASSDGLGPYEQYF.

This chain uses TRBV7-2 with TRBJ2-1, with 8 bases matching TRBD2. The trim removed 3 bases at V and 4 bases at J, leaving 5 bases unmatched. This CDR3 region has 15 residues. Germline V gene sequence: CDR1 SGHTA, CDR2 FQGNSA. The CDR3 DNA reads as TGTGCCAGCAGCTTTTTCGGGGGGGCGTACAATGAGCAGTTCTTC. Translating it yields CASSFFGGAYNEQFF.

CDR3 coding DNA: TGTGCCAGCAGCCTGGACCCCTTGGGAGGCCTCGGCAATGAGCAGTTCTTC. Its translation is CASSLDPLGGLGNEQFF. The gene calls are TRBV5-4 and TRBJ2-1; D might be TRBD2 (6 bases). The ends were cut back, 4 bases at V and 6 bases at J, with 23 bases in the middle. This CDR3 has 17 residues. The germline V gene encodes CDR1 SGHNT and CDR2 YYREEE (reference sequence).

This clone is a singleton in its sample. The J gene is TRBJ2-3, the V gene TRBV5-4; 11 bases are shared with TRBD2. CDR3 length equals 16 residues. From germline, CDR1 is SGHNT and CDR2 YYREEE (reference sequence). V shed 7 bases and J 2 bases; nucleotides not matched to a gene: 9. The CDR3 region is CASRLAGPSLTDTQYF. The CDR3 coding sequence is TGTGCCAGCCGACTAGCGGGACCTTCCCTCACAGATACGCAGTATTTT.

About this clone itself: Other DNA sequences of this sample code for an identical CDR3. The V and J genes are TRBV7-2 and TRBJ2-3; 11 bases fit TRBD2. After removal of 0 bases from V and 6 bases from J, the junction contained 5 bases not matched to a gene. Germline CDR1 and CDR2: SGHTA and FQGNSA. The CDR3 is 16 residues long. CDR3 in amino acids: CASSLAAGTSGDTQYF. The DNA for the CDR3 is TGTGCCAGCAGCTTAGCTGCCGGGACTAGCGGCGATACGCAGTATTTT. Together with reference TRBV7-2 and TRBJ2-3, the CDR3 gives the full variable domain: GAGVSQSPSNKVTEKGKDVELRCDPISGHTALYWYRQSLGQGLEFLIYFQGNSAPDKSGLPSDRFSAERTGGSVSTLTIQRTQQEDSAVYLCASSLAAGTSGDTQYFGPGTRLTVL.

V gene TRBV11-3 combines with J gene TRBJ2-2; the match to TRBD1 covers 8 bases. After removal of 1 base from V and 4 bases from J, the junction contained 8 bases not matched to a gene. The V gene's germline CDR1 is SGHNT and CDR2 YENEEA. CDR3 length equals 17 residues. CDR3 bases: TGTGCCAGCAGCTTAGGGGGCAGGGGGCTGGGCACCGGGGAGCTGTTTTTT. It is translated as CASSLGGRGLGTGELFF. The full variable domain, completed using reference TRBV11-3 and TRBJ2-2, is EAGVVQSPRYKIIEKKQPVAFWCNPISGHNTLYWYLQNLGQGPELLIRYENEEAVDDSQLPKDRFSAERLKGVDSTLKIQPAELGDSAVYLCASSLGGRGLGTGELFFGEGSRLTVL.

The chain has TRBV6-1 and TRBJ2-3, with TRBD1 as a possible D gene (6 bases). In germline, CDR1 is MNHNS, CDR2 SASEGT. The CDR3 extends over 15 amino acids. Trimming took 6 bases from V and 0 from J, leaving 13 bases between them. Here the CDR3 DNA reads TGTGCCAGCAGGGGGGCATACCCTAGCACAGATACGCAGTATTTT. Amino acids: CASRGAYPSTDTQYF.

The rearrangement uses TRBV13 and TRBJ2-5; tentative D call: TRBD1 (7 bases). V gave up 4 bases and J gave up 7 bases, with 16 bases separating them. Per the germline V gene, CDR1 is PRHDT and CDR2 is FYEKMQ (reference sequence). The CDR3 runs to 14 residues. CDR3 DNA: TGTGCCAGCAGCTCCCAGGGGGGCCCCGGGACCCAGTACTTC. It is translated as CASSSQGGPGTQYF.

The chain employs TRBV6-5 and TRBJ2-5, with 9 bases identical to TRBD2. The J call is in doubt because the DNA end fits TRBJ2-7 better. The CDR3 loop spans 15 amino acids. CDR1 and CDR2 (germline): MNHEY, SVGAGI. CDR3 sequence reads: CASSYWASGIYEQYF. CDR3 coding DNA: TGTGCCAGCAGTTACTGGGCTAGCGGGATATACGAGCAGTACTTC.

This clone has just a few counts. The chain combines TRBV14 with TRBJ1-1, with D perhaps TRBD1 (5 bases). The V end lost 10 bases, the J end lost 1 base, and 13 bases lay between the germline ends. In germline, CDR1 is SGHDN, CDR2 FVKESK. The CDR3 length is 13 residues. The chain's CDR3 is CATGGSRNTEAFF. CDR3 DNA: TGTGCCACCGGGGGGTCGAGGAACACTGAAGCTTTCTTT.